This T cell receptor beta chain appears in the sequencing data of a study of Ad26.COV2.S vaccination and SARS-CoV-2 variants. Study overall: Within the COV1001 Ad26.COV2.S trial arm, the donor was enrolled. Ad26.COV2.S given intramuscularly, once or twice 56 days apart.

The sample's treatment: some 20 received Ad26.COV2.S at low or high dose, single or two shots; 5 received placebo; per-sample allocation not given. On day 63 after the first injection, vaccine and placebo recipients gave samples. A Boston adult aged 18-55 years was the donor. As to this clone: What it binds is unknown.

Profiling relied on immunoSEQ multiplex PCR, and the TCRdb table lists in-frame clones only, not all of them. The data show a few hundred thousand clones, about 93% seen once. Overall study results and limits: Measurements of TCR breadth and depth may have given underestimates of the total T cell responses.

Per germline, CDR1 SGHAT and CDR2 FQNNGV. This CDR3 has 14 amino acids. J gave up 4 bases and V 6 bases, and 6 bases lay outside the gene matches. V is TRBV11-2 and J is TRBJ2-1; TRBD2 matches at 7 bases. The sample was peripheral blood, taken in a trial of Ad26.COV2.S vaccine versus placebo. This sequence was found in a person between 18 and 60 years old who received the Ad26.COV2.S COVID-19 vaccine or a placebo. CDR3 nucleotide sequence: TGTGCCAGCAGTTCAGTACTAGCGTACAATGAGCAGTTCTTC. The encoded protein is CASSSVLAYNEQFF.